A single sample gave rise to the 28 T cell receptor beta chains below, sequenced in a study of identifying expanded T cells in peripheral blood. TCRdb keeps only in-frame clones here, not all; method: immunoSEQ multiplex PCR. Among 97,000 or so clones listed, about nine tenths were seen once. The sequenced sample was blood. Receptors were obtained from a person between 18 and 70 years old in good health.

This clone was seen a single time. This chain uses TRBV6-5 with TRBJ1-3; perhaps TRBD1 as D (6 bases). Germline V gene data show CDR1 as MNHEY and CDR2 as SVGAGI. Trimming cost V 5 bases and J 2 bases, with 13 bases left between them. The CDR3 contains 15 residues. This chain's CDR3 is CASSVTGSAGNTIYF. The CDR3 DNA reads as TGTGCCAGCAGTGTCACAGGGTCGGCTGGAAACACCATATATTTT.

The chain uses TRBV6-5 and TRBJ2-5, with a weak D call TRBD1 (5 bases). CDR1 and CDR2 from the germline V gene are MNHEY and SVGAGI. CDR3 length: 14 residues. The V end was cut by 3 bases, the J end by 2 bases, with 10 bases between. CDR3 in DNA: TGTGCCAGCAGTTATGGGCAGGGACAAGAGACCCAGTACTTC. It is translated as CASSYGQGQETQYF.

The DNA of the CDR3 is TGTGCCAGCAGTCCCTTAAGAGCGGGACAGGGGAGTTTAGATGAAAAACTGTTTTTT. Translating gives CASSPLRAGQGSLDEKLFF. The chain is built from TRBV27 and TRBJ1-4, with 10 bases matching TRBD1. The ends lost 5 bases at V and 6 bases at J; junction bases unmatched: 18. From germline, CDR1 is MNHEY and CDR2 SMNVEV (reference sequence). The CDR3 sequence is 19 residues long.

A note on this clone: Because the CDR3 is missing its conserved closing phenylalanine or tryptophan, this is likely a read error. Because the CDR3's place on the DNA is in doubt, the DNA is left out and the CDR3 is given as listed by TCRdb. The chain couples TRBV29-1 to TRBJ1-2. The CDR3 is 12 residues long, counting both termini. From germline, CDR1 is SQVTM and CDR2 ANQGSEA. CDR3 protein: CSVEDLGGSSSY.

The sample holds one count of this clone. Here the CDR3 reads CASSDWETSTDTQYF. The DNA for the CDR3 is TGTGCCAGTAGTGACTGGGAGACTAGCACAGATACGCAGTATTTT. The rearrangement links TRBV19 to TRBJ2-3; D is perhaps TRBD2 (5 bases). The length of the CDR3 is 15 residues. In germline, CDR1 is LNHDA, CDR2 SQIVND (reference sequence). The germline V and J ends were trimmed by 5 bases and 0 bases, with 12 bases remaining between them.

The gene calls are TRBV6-6 and TRBJ1-1; D remains unclear. The CDR3 has 8 amino acids. CDR1 and CDR2 from the germline V gene are MNHNY and SVGAGI (reference sequence). Trimming shortened V by 7 bases and J by 6 bases, and 0 bases separated the two germline ends. CDR3 coding DNA: TGTGCCAGCACTGAAGCTTTCTTT. It codes for CASTEAFF.

The chain combines TRBV18 with TRBJ2-1; D assignment may be TRBD1 or TRBD2 (5 bases each). This CDR3 is built from 15 residues. The V and J ends lost 3 bases and 9 bases respectively, with 18 bases between them. Germline V CDR1 and CDR2: KGHSH, LQKENI. The CDR3 nucleotides read TGTGCCAGCTCACCGTGGGCCAACTCGAGGGGTGAGCAGTTCTTC. Amino acid sequence: CASSPWANSRGEQFF.

The chain recombines TRBV11-2 with TRBJ2-6, with D possibly TRBD2 on 5 matching bases. V shed 0 bases and J shed 2 bases, with 5 bases lying between them. The CDR3 is 15 amino acids. Germline CDR1 reads SGHAT; CDR2 reads FQNNGV. CDR3 in DNA: TGTGCCAGCAGCTTAGAGAGGGCTGGGGCCAACGTCCTGACTTTC. Translating it yields CASSLERAGANVLTF.

This rearrangement joins TRBV30 to TRBJ1-4, with D unresolved. Germline V gene sequence: CDR1 GTSNPN, CDR2 SVGIG (reference sequence). V was pared by 1 base and J by 8 bases, with 8 bases between. The CDR3 has 12 residues. The CDR3 protein is CAWSGAPEKLFF. For the CDR3, the DNA is TGTGCCTGGAGTGGGGCGCCCGAAAAACTGTTTTTT.

The rearrangement links TRBV13 to TRBJ2-7, with D possibly matching TRBD1 (5 bases). Looked up from germline, CDR1 is PRHDT and CDR2 is FYEKMQ (reference sequence). CDR3 length equals 13 residues. Trimming removed 4 bases from V and 2 bases from J, with 9 bases in between. This CDR3 is CASSSLRAYEQYF. In DNA form, the CDR3 reads TGTGCCAGCAGCTCACTCAGGGCCTACGAGCAGTACTTC.

V and J are TRBV6-1 and TRBJ1-1; D possibly corresponds to TRBD1 (6 bases). The CDR3 is 15 residues long. V dropped 7 bases and J dropped 3 bases, with 18 bases sitting between them. Germline assignment: CDR1 MNHNS and CDR2 SASEGT. The CDR3 protein is CASISEGGYDTEAFF. The CDR3 nucleotides are TGTGCCAGCATCTCAGAGGGGGGATACGACACTGAAGCTTTCTTT.

CDR3 loop: CASSQLAGGRLSGGELFF. In DNA, the CDR3 is TGTGCCAGCAGCCAACTAGCGGGAGGCCGCCTTTCTGGCGGGGAGCTGTTTTTT. The chain joins TRBV21-1 to TRBJ2-2; no DNA check was done on the table's D call, TRBD2. TRBV21-1 is a known pseudogene. The CDR3 sequence is 18 residues long.

This chain joins TRBV7-9 and TRBJ1-5; TRBD1 matches 7 bases. Germline assignment: CDR1 SEHNR and CDR2 FQNEAQ (reference sequence). Trimming at V came to 5 bases and at J to 4 bases, leaving 8 bases not matched to a gene. The CDR3 is 15 residues long. CDR3 bases: TGTGCCAGCAGCGACTGGACAGGCCGAAATCAGCCCCAGCATTTT. This codes for CASSDWTGRNQPQHF.

The chain combines TRBV28 with TRBJ2-3; D uncertain. Trimming removed 3 bases at V and 7 bases at J, with 8 bases between. The CDR3 length is 12 residues. Germline assignment: CDR1 MDHEN and CDR2 SYDVKM. The CDR3 DNA reads as TGTGCCAGCAGTTTTACCTCGAATACGCAGTATTTT. This encodes CASSFTSNTQYF. Combining the CDR3 with reference TRBV28 and TRBJ2-3 gives the whole variable domain DVKVTQSSRYLVKRTGEKVFLECVQDMDHENMFWYRQDPGLGLRLIYFSYDVKMKEKGDIPEGYSVSREKKERFSLILESASTNQTSMYLCASSFTSNTQYFGPGTRLTVL.

This clone was detected only once. The chain couples TRBV5-1 to TRBJ1-1; tentative D call: TRBD1 (5 bases). Germline assignment: CDR1 SGHRS and CDR2 YFSETQ. The V and J ends lost 1 base and 4 bases respectively, with 11 bases between them. The length of the CDR3 is 14 residues. The CDR3 nucleotides read TGCGCCAGCAGCTTGTCAGGGCTGGGCACTGAAGCTTTCTTT. This gives the protein CASSLSGLGTEAFF.

This chain connects TRBV14 to TRBJ1-5; 7 nucleotides line up with TRBD1. From germline, CDR1 is SGHDN and CDR2 FVKESK. The ends lost 0 bases at V and 7 bases at J; junction bases unmatched: 9. CDR3 length: 16 residues. CDR3: CASSQEFRGPGQPQHF. CDR3 sequence (DNA): TGTGCCAGCAGCCAAGAGTTTAGGGGGCCGGGGCAGCCCCAGCATTTT.

The rearrangement uses TRBV4-1 and TRBJ2-3; 9 nucleotides align to TRBD1. The junction had 6 bases not matched to a gene; V was cut back by 0 bases and J by 2 bases. This CDR3 is 17 amino acids long. Germline CDR1 reads MGHRA; CDR2 reads YSYEKL. The chain's CDR3 is CASSQDFGTGHTDTQYF. As DNA, the CDR3 is TGCGCCAGCAGCCAAGACTTCGGGACAGGGCACACAGATACGCAGTATTTT.

J is TRBJ2-7 and V is TRBV18, with 12 bases that match TRBD1. CDR1 is KGHSH, CDR2 LQKENI, per germline. This CDR3 comprises 15 residues. With 3 bases clipped from V and 6 bases from J, the junction kept 6 bases outside the gene matches. The CDR3 bases are TGTGCCAGCTCACCCCCGGGACAGGGGGCAGCCGAGCAGTACTTC. Its translation: CASSPPGQGAAEQYF.

V usage is TRBV25-1 and J usage is TRBJ1-1; D is possibly TRBD1 (5 bases). Germline values: CDR1 MGHDK, CDR2 SYGVNS. With 6 bases removed from V and 10 bases from J, the gap between germline ends came to 12 bases. The CDR3 contains 11 residues. Written as DNA, the CDR3 is TGTGCCAGCAGGGGGGGTCTCGGAGCTTTCTTT. This translates into CASRGGLGAFF. The variable domain in full, with the rest retrieved from reference TRBV25-1 and TRBJ1-1, is EADIYQTPRYLVIGTGKKITLECSQTMGHDKMYWYQQDPGMELHLIHYSYGVNSTEKGDLSSESTVSRIRTEHFPLTLESARPSHTSQYLCASRGGLGAFFGQGTRLTVV.

Note on this clone: Other DNA sequences in the same sample also yield this CDR3. The chain carries TRBV6-5 and TRBJ1-4; D not resolved. Trimming removed 2 bases from V and 8 bases from J, with 18 bases in between. Germline CDR1 reads MNHEY; CDR2 reads SVGAGI. This CDR3 region has 16 residues. This CDR3 reads CASSYTARLFEEKLFF. In nucleotides, the CDR3 is TGTGCCAGCAGTTACACAGCGAGACTTTTTGAAGAAAAACTGTTTTTT.

This sequence joins TRBV30 and TRBJ2-7, with 10 positions matching TRBD2. The germline V gene encodes CDR1 GTSNPN and CDR2 SVGIG (reference sequence). The CDR3 runs to 14 residues. With 3 bases clipped from V and 3 bases from J, the junction kept 5 bases outside the gene matches. This CDR3 is CAWRASGGLYEQYF. As DNA, the CDR3 is TGTGCCTGGAGGGCTAGCGGGGGCCTCTACGAGCAGTACTTC.

This clone was counted only a few times. The chain joins TRBV11-3 to TRBJ2-2; 8 bases are shared with TRBD2. The ends lost 5 bases at V and 0 bases at J; junction bases unmatched: 2. CDR1 is SGHNT and CDR2 is YENEEA in the germline V gene. This CDR3 has 15 residues. CDR3 nucleotides: TGTGCCAGCAGCGATAGCGGGGCGAACACCGGGGAGCTGTTTTTT. This sequence encodes CASSDSGANTGELFF.

In its sample, this clone was seen once. The gene calls are TRBV4-3 and TRBJ2-7; D perhaps matches TRBD1 (6 bases). The CDR3 sequence is 15 residues long. Germline-derived CDR1 and CDR2 are LGHNA and YSLEER. Trimming removed 1 base at V and 3 bases at J, with 13 bases between. CDR3 sequence reads: CASSQGWSGDYEQYF. In nucleotides, the CDR3 is TGCGCCAGCAGCCAAGGGTGGTCAGGGGACTACGAGCAGTACTTC.

The chain uses TRBV30 and TRBJ2-6, with 7 nucleotides matching TRBD1. The CDR3 is 14 residues long. Unmatched junction bases numbered 3, after V lost 4 bases and J lost 3 bases. CDR1 is GTSNPN, CDR2 SVGIG, per germline (reference sequence). The CDR3 is CAWTTGDGANVLTF. CDR3 coding DNA: TGTGCCTGGACCACAGGGGATGGGGCCAACGTCCTGACTTTC.

The chain employs TRBV28 and TRBJ2-5; TRBD1 matches at 8 bases. V was clipped by 6 bases and J by 5 bases; unmatched bases: 5. The length of the CDR3 is 13 residues. From germline, CDR1 is MDHEN and CDR2 SYDVKM. CDR3 sequence: CASSTGGRETQYF. DNA of the CDR3: TGTGCCAGCAGCACAGGGGGGAGGGAGACCCAGTACTTC.

The gene calls are TRBV7-3 and TRBJ2-1; TRBD2 matches 7 bases. The germline V gene has CDR1 SGHTA and CDR2 FQGTGA. The V segment lost 1 base and the J segment 4 bases; nucleotides outside the gene matches: 4. CDR3 size: 15 residues. This CDR3 reads CASSLSGGPYNEQFF. CDR3 DNA: TGTGCCAGCAGCTTAAGCGGGGGTCCTTACAATGAGCAGTTCTTC. Filled out from reference TRBV7-3 and TRBJ2-1, the complete variable domain reads GAGVSQTPSNKVTEKGKYVELRCDPISGHTALYWYRQSLGQGPEFLIYFQGTGAADDSGLPNDRFFAVRPEGSVSTLKIQRTERGDSAVYLCASSLSGGPYNEQFFGPGTRLTVL.

V gene TRBV29-1 combines with J gene TRBJ2-2; 10 nucleotides match TRBD2. The CDR3 loop spans 16 amino acids. Germline V gene sequence: CDR1 SQVTM, CDR2 ANQGSEA. The junction had 3 bases not matched to a gene; V was cut back by 1 base and J by 1 base. The CDR3 spells CSVEGAGGWNTGELFF. CDR3 sequence (DNA): TGCAGCGTTGAAGGAGCGGGAGGGTGGAACACCGGGGAGCTGTTTTTT.

The chain couples TRBV5-3 to TRBJ2-7, with 13 bases aligning to TRBD2. TRBV5-3 is filed as an ORF, its function uncertain. V lost 4 bases, J lost 0 bases, and 10 bases stayed unmatched. The CDR3 runs to 18 residues. The CDR3, as DNA: TGTGCCAGAAGCCCTCTACTAGCGGGGGGGCCTGACTCCTACGAGCAGTACTTC. It specifies CARSPLLAGGPDSYEQYF.